These 16 T cell receptor beta chains came from one sample sequenced in a study of circulating CD8 cells and anti-PD-1 response in melanoma. From live CD3+CD8+TCRalphabeta+ cells, four PD-1 and/or TIGIT subsets were sorted. Using approximately 15 ng of total RNA, TCR libraries were made with the QIAseq Immune Repertoire TCR panel. TCRdb independently ran MiXCR on the reads; one entry per CDR3 protein. Here the sample spans some 400 distinct CDR3 sequences, 5.5% to 8.5% being singletons. Material: CD8+ T cells from PBMCs, obtained at baseline or after one month of anti-PD-1 therapy (not recorded which). The receptors originated from a human donor with melanoma.

This clonotype is classed as large. Since a much larger clone is just one base distant, this may be a read error. The chain links TRBV18 to TRBJ2-5, with D tentatively TRBD2 (6 bases). The germline V and J ends were trimmed by 0 bases and 2 bases, with 19 bases remaining between them. The CDR3 is 18 residues long. Germline V CDR1 and CDR2: KGHSH, LQKENI. CDR3 sequence: CASSPPGGTGVFQETQYF. The CDR3 DNA is TGTGCCAGCTCACCACCAGGCGGGACCGGGGTCTTTCAAGAGACCCAGTACTTC.

This clonotype counts as medium-sized. The chain is built from TRBV24-1 and TRBJ2-3; D remains unclear. Deletions cut 3 bases from V and 6 bases from J, with 12 bases between. This CDR3 has 14 amino acids. CDR1 and CDR2 (germline): KGHDR, SFDVKD. CDR3 amino acids: CATSDVVEEDTQYF. DNA for the CDR3: TGTGCCACCAGTGATGTTGTGGAAGAGGATACGCAGTATTTT.

This clonotype is judged medium-sized (0.01 to 0.1%). One end of the junction fails to match germline, which may point to a read error. The chain joins TRBV29-1 to TRBJ2-1; a weak D match, TRBD1 (5 bases). The CDR3 runs to 16 residues. CDR1 is SQVTM, CDR2 ANQGSEA, per germline. The CDR3 loop reads CSVEPMDIPIYNEQFF. The CDR3 coding sequence is TGCAGTGTTGAACCGATGGACATCCCTATCTACAATGAGCAGTTCTTC.

By share, this clonotype counts as large. The chain carries TRBV2 and TRBJ2-3, with 8 bases aligning to TRBD2. V shed 1 base and J 2 bases; nucleotides not matched to a gene: 5. The length of the CDR3 is 16 residues. Germline V CDR1 and CDR2: SNHLY, FYNNEI. CDR3 coding DNA: TGTGCCAGCAGTGAAGGGGCTAGCGGGTACACAGATACGCAGTATTTT. The encoded protein is CASSEGASGYTDTQYF.

This clonotype is termed medium-sized. The gene calls are TRBV6-2 or TRBV6-3 and TRBJ2-4, with TRBD1 matching over 10 bases. CDR3 length equals 15 residues. The germline V gene has CDR1 MNHEY and CDR2 SVGEGT. J lost 5 bases, V lost 10 bases, and 11 bases had no gene match. The CDR3, as DNA: TGTGCCACCGGAGTGACAGGGGGCATTCAAAACATTCAGTACTTC. Its translation is CATGVTGGIQNIQYF.

This clonotype is categorized as large. The chain carries TRBV28 and TRBJ2-1; 9 positions match TRBD1. V shed 3 bases, J shed 4 bases, and the junction held 1 base outside the gene matches. Looked up from germline, CDR1 is MDHEN and CDR2 is SYDVKM. The CDR3 is 14 residues long. The CDR3 nucleotides read TGTGCCAGCAGTTTGGGGACAGGGTACAATGAGCAGTTCTTC. Translation: CASSLGTGYNEQFF.

This clonotype is deemed medium-sized. V usage is TRBV9 and J usage is TRBJ2-2; 10 positions agree with TRBD2. From germline, CDR1 is SGDLS and CDR2 YYNGEE. Trimming at V came to 2 bases and at J to 2 bases, leaving 6 bases not matched to a gene. This CDR3 contains 17 residues. CDR3: CASSVKRTSGNTGELFF. The CDR3 coding sequence is TGTGCCAGCAGCGTTAAACGGACTAGCGGAAACACCGGGGAGCTGTTTTTT.

This clonotype turned up a few times. A much larger clone is a single base away; this may be a read error. The V call is TRBV2, the J call TRBJ2-1; no reliable D call. The ends were cut back, 6 bases at V and 7 bases at J, with 19 bases in the middle. The CDR3 runs to 15 residues. Germline V lookup: CDR1 SNHLY, CDR2 FYNNEI. The CDR3 loop is CASSRSEQRENEQFF. In DNA form, the CDR3 reads TGTGCCAGCAGCCGGTCGGAACAGAGAGAAAATGAGCAGTTCTTC.

This clonotype was counted only a few times. V usage is TRBV19 and J usage is TRBJ2-2, with D perhaps matching TRBD2 (6 bases). V lost 10 bases and J lost 5, with 20 bases in between. CDR1 LNHDA and CDR2 SQIVND come from the germline V gene (reference sequence). The length of the CDR3 is 15 residues. CDR3 bases: TGTGCCACTCAACGGAGGGGCTTCGGGACCGGGGAGCTGTTTTTT. Protein product: CATQRRGFGTGELFF. Based on the CDR3 plus reference TRBV19 and TRBJ2-2, the full variable domain is DGGITQSPKYLFRKEGQNVTLSCEQNLNHDAMYWYRQDPGQGLRLIYYSQIVNDFQKGDIAEGYSVSREKKESFPLTVTSAQKNPTAFYLCATQRRGFGTGELFFGEGSRLTVL.

Sample share makes this clonotype medium-sized. The rearrangement joins TRBV19 to TRBJ2-5; D perhaps matches TRBD2 (6 bases). The germline V gene encodes CDR1 LNHDA and CDR2 SQIVND (reference sequence). V was clipped by 5 bases and J by 1 base, with 26 bases between them. This CDR3 contains 19 residues. The CDR3 here is CASSPGVEARREVQETQYF. CDR3 sequence (DNA): TGTGCCAGTAGTCCAGGCGTGGAAGCGCGGAGGGAGGTCCAAGAGACCCAGTACTTC.

By proportion, this clonotype is medium-sized (0.01 to 0.1%). The V gene is TRBV19, the J gene TRBJ2-2, with D uncertain. V was cut by 5 bases and J by 5 bases, with 12 bases left in between. The CDR3 is made up of 14 amino acids. Germline V gives CDR1 LNHDA, CDR2 SQIVND (reference sequence). This CDR3 reads CASSLVWGTGELFF. The CDR3 DNA follows: TGTGCCAGTAGTCTCGTCTGGGGTACCGGGGAGCTGTTTTTT.

Within the sample, this clonotype is medium-sized (0.01 to 0.1%). This chain uses TRBV28 with TRBJ2-7; D possibly corresponds to TRBD2 (5 bases). Germline V gene data show CDR1 as MDHEN and CDR2 as SYDVKM. Trimming stripped 7 bases from V and 0 bases from J, with 25 bases between. The CDR3 extends over 18 amino acids. CDR3 amino acids: CASNTLWVVGESSYEQYF. CDR3 nucleotide sequence: TGTGCCAGCAATACCCTCTGGGTGGTGGGAGAGAGCTCCTACGAGCAGTACTTC. The variable domain in full, with the rest retrieved from reference TRBV28 and TRBJ2-7, is DVKVTQSSRYLVKRTGEKVFLECVQDMDHENMFWYRQDPGLGLRLIYFSYDVKMKEKGDIPEGYSVSREKKERFSLILESASTNQTSMYLCASNTLWVVGESSYEQYFGPGTRLTVT.

Within the sample, this clonotype is medium-sized (0.01 to 0.1%). The chain links TRBV28 to TRBJ1-5; no definite D call. The CDR3 extends over 15 amino acids. Germline values: CDR1 MDHEN, CDR2 SYDVKM. V lost 6 bases to trimming and J lost 0 bases, with 12 bases between them. CDR3 sequence reads: CASSPQVYSNQPQHF. CDR3 sequence (DNA): TGTGCCAGCAGCCCCCAGGTCTATAGCAATCAGCCCCAGCATTTT.

By sample share, this clonotype is large. The gene calls are TRBV10-3 and TRBJ2-7; 7 nucleotides align to TRBD2. The CDR3 consists of 12 residues. Germline-derived CDR1 and CDR2 are ENHRY and SYGVKD. The V and J ends lost 5 bases and 4 bases, in that order; junction bases with no gene match: 2. The CDR3 DNA reads TGTGCCATCAGTTCAGCGGGATACGAGCAGTACTTC. This translates into CAISSAGYEQYF.

This clonotype is large by share. This chain joins TRBV13 and TRBJ1-6, with 12 bases identical to TRBD1. Germline V gives CDR1 PRHDT, CDR2 FYEKMQ (reference sequence). The length of the CDR3 is 15 residues. V lost 5 bases and J lost 8; bases outside the gene matches: 4. CDR3 amino acids: CASSDGTGGDSPLHF. DNA of the CDR3: TGTGCCAGCAGCGACGGGACAGGGGGCGATTCACCCCTCCACTTT.

By sample share, this clonotype is medium-sized (0.01 to 0.1%). The chain carries TRBV20-1 and TRBJ2-7; possible D gene TRBD2, 5 bases. The CDR3 is 15 residues long. Germline values: CDR1 DFQATT, CDR2 SNEGSKA (reference sequence). V lost 0 bases and J lost 3, with 15 bases in between. In DNA, the CDR3 is TGCAGTGCTAGAGACGTTACCGGGGTAAACTACGAGCAGTACTTC. Translated: CSARDVTGVNYEQYF.